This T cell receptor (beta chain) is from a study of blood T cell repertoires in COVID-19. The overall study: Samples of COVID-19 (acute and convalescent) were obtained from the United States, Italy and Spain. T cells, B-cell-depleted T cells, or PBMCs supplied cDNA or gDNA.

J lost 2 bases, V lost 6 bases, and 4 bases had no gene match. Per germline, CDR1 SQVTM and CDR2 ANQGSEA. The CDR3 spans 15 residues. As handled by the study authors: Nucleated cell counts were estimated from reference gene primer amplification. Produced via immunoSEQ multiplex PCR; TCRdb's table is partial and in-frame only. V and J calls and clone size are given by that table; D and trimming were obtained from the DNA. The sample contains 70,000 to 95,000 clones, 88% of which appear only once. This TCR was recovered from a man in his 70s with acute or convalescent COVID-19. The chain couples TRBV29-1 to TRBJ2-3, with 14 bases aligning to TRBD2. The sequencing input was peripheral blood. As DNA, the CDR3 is TGCAGCGTGAAGACTAGCGGGGGGGCCACAGATACGCAGTATTTT. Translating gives CSVKTSGGATDTQYF.